The T cell receptor (beta chain) under discussion was sequenced for a study of shared clonotypes between healthy human individuals. Study-level points and caveats: Collection of samples was limited to blood; tissue repertoires likely differ. Non-shared clonotypes were found to have lower generation probabilities than the clonotypes that were shared by all four of the sorted-subset donors.

CD45RO-negative, CCR7-positively selected cells formed the naive CD8 fraction, excluding terminally differentiated effector memory CD45RA+ cells. With regard to this clone: Its antigen is not known.

Replicate PCRs for sorted subsets used 200 ng DNA; this equaled about 30,000 T cell genomes. Assay used: immunoSEQ multiplex PCR; TCRdb lists only in-frame clones, some missing. The sample holds around 2,000,000 clones, less than 95% seen once. This TCR derives from a young man in good health. Sequencing input: naive CD8+ T cells sorted from blood.

For the CDR3, the DNA is TGTGCCAGCAGCGCCAGTCCCGGGCAGACCTACAATGAGCAGTTCTTC. It is translated as CASSASPGQTYNEQFF. This chain uses TRBV9 with TRBJ2-1, with D unresolved. Germline V gene data show CDR1 as SGDLS and CDR2 as YYNGEE. This CDR3 is 16 amino acids long. V dropped 3 bases and J dropped 2 bases, with 15 bases sitting between them.